This entry lists 12 T cell receptor beta chains sequenced from one sample in a study of T cell responses to AZD1222 COVID-19 vaccine. Repertoires were generated with immunoSEQ multiplex PCR, while TCRdb's copy carries only in-frame clones and drops some. The table shows 120,000 to 150,000 clones, with roughly 91% occurring only once. The material sequenced was peripheral blood, taken on day 0 of AZD1222 vaccination. The receptor source for this set is an adult in good health.

The CDR3 nucleotides read TGTGCCAGTAGTATAGATGGGACAGGGAAGACCCTCCACTTT. Protein: CASSIDGTGKTLHF. J is TRBJ1-6 and V is TRBV19, with 9 bases identical to TRBD1. Germline V gene sequence: CDR1 LNHDA, CDR2 SQIVND (reference sequence). The CDR3 runs to 14 residues. The V segment lost 0 bases and the J segment 14 bases; nucleotides outside the gene matches: 5.

V and J are TRBV13 and TRBJ2-1; a weak D match, TRBD1 (6 bases). Trimming removed 3 bases from V and 8 bases from J, with 8 bases in between. This CDR3 region has 12 residues. Germline V gives CDR1 PRHDT, CDR2 FYEKMQ (reference sequence). CDR3 nucleotides: TGTGCCAGCAGCTTCAGGGGCCATGAGCAGTTCTTC. Protein sequence: CASSFRGHEQFF.

The rearrangement joins TRBV19 to TRBJ1-1, with a tentative D call TRBD1 (6 bases). Per the germline V gene, CDR1 is LNHDA and CDR2 is SQIVND (reference sequence). Trimming shortened V by 6 bases and J by 0 bases, and 8 bases separated the two germline ends. The CDR3 has 13 residues. The CDR3 protein is CASRDSLNTEAFF. The CDR3 nucleotides are TGTGCCAGTAGGGACAGCTTGAACACTGAAGCTTTCTTT. Drawing the rest from reference TRBV19 and TRBJ1-1, the complete variable domain is DGGITQSPKYLFRKEGQNVTLSCEQNLNHDAMYWYRQDPGQGLRLIYYSQIVNDFQKGDIAEGYSVSREKKESFPLTVTSAQKNPTAFYLCASRDSLNTEAFFGQGTRLTVV.

This clone was seen a handful of times. This sequence joins TRBV3-1 (or the pseudogene TRBV3-2) and TRBJ1-2; 8 nucleotides match TRBD1. Trimming took 8 bases from V and 2 from J; bases not matched to a gene: 4. The CDR3 is made up of 13 amino acids. CDR1 LGHDT and CDR2 YNNKEL come from the germline V gene (reference sequence). Here the CDR3 reads CASGTGLNYGYTF. The CDR3 coding sequence is TGTGCCAGCGGGACAGGTCTGAACTATGGCTACACCTTC.

This clone occurred a few times. This chain joins TRBV19 and TRBJ2-7; a weak D match, TRBD2 (5 bases). Germline-derived CDR1 and CDR2 are LNHDA and SQIVND (reference sequence). This CDR3 spans 15 amino acids. V was shortened by 3 bases and J by 0 bases, with 12 bases between the two germline ends. CDR3 DNA sequence: TGTGCCAGTAGTATTCGTCTAGCTGACTCCTACGAGCAGTACTTC. Its translation is CASSIRLADSYEQYF.

V usage is TRBV3-1 (or the pseudogene TRBV3-2) and J usage is TRBJ1-5; 8 positions agree with TRBD1. Trimming removed 4 bases from V and 7 bases from J; junction bases left unmatched: 6. CDR1 and CDR2 from the germline V gene are LGHDT and YNNKEL (reference sequence). There are 14 residues in the CDR3. This CDR3 is CASSRRTGIQPQHF. CDR3 bases: TGTGCCAGCAGCCGACGGACAGGGATCCAGCCCCAGCATTTT.

The chain links TRBV19 to TRBJ1-6, with D unresolved. Germline V gene lookup returns CDR1 LNHDA and CDR2 SQIVND (reference sequence). The CDR3 spans 13 residues. V dropped 6 bases and J dropped 3 bases, with 6 bases sitting between them. CDR3 DNA sequence: TGTGCCAGTAGGAACAACTATAATTCACCCCTCCACTTT. Protein sequence: CASRNNYNSPLHF.

Comment on this clone: A read error may account for a junction end that differs from germline. This chain links TRBV7-2 with TRBJ1-2, with D possibly being TRBD1 (6 bases). CDR3 size: 16 residues. The V gene's germline CDR1 is SGHTA and CDR2 FQGNSA. CDR3 coding DNA: TGTGCCAGCAGCTTAAGCCCCGGGTACAGGGCCTACGGCTACACATTC. Translated, it gives CASSLSPGYRAYGYTF.

The sample holds a few counts of this clone. The chain recombines TRBV5-5 with TRBJ2-7; 11 positions agree with TRBD1. The CDR3 consists of 18 residues. The germline V gene has CDR1 SGHKS and CDR2 YYEKEE (reference sequence). Trimming removed 4 bases from V and 6 bases from J; junction bases left unmatched: 18. CDR3 nucleotide sequence: TGTGCCAGCAGCCATAGAATCCAAACCGGGACAGGGGGAACCGAGCAGTACTTC. This gives the protein CASSHRIQTGTGGTEQYF.

This chain joins TRBV12-3 or TRBV12-4 and TRBJ2-7; D gene uncertain. This CDR3 has 12 amino acids. Trimming stripped 2 bases from V and 2 bases from J, with 4 bases between. The CDR3: CASSLKAYEQYF. DNA for the CDR3: TGTGCCAGCAGTTTAAAGGCCTACGAGCAGTACTTC.

This chain links TRBV7-9 with TRBJ1-1; unclear D gene. The CDR3 extends over 15 amino acids. Germline CDR1 is SEHNR and CDR2 is FQNEAQ (reference sequence). V gave up 1 base and J gave up 1 base, with 10 bases separating them. The CDR3 DNA follows: TGTGCCAGCAGCTTAGGGATGCTTGGGAACACTGAAGCTTTCTTT. Translation: CASSLGMLGNTEAFF.

The gene calls are TRBV29-1 and TRBJ2-1; 10 bases match TRBD2. This CDR3 comprises 16 residues. Germline loops: CDR1 SQVTM, CDR2 ANQGSEA. V lost 6 bases, J lost 6 bases, and 14 bases stayed unmatched. CDR3 loop: CSVSLIAGGLSNEQFF. DNA for the CDR3: TGCAGCGTCTCCCTCATAGCGGGGGGCCTCAGCAATGAGCAGTTCTTC.